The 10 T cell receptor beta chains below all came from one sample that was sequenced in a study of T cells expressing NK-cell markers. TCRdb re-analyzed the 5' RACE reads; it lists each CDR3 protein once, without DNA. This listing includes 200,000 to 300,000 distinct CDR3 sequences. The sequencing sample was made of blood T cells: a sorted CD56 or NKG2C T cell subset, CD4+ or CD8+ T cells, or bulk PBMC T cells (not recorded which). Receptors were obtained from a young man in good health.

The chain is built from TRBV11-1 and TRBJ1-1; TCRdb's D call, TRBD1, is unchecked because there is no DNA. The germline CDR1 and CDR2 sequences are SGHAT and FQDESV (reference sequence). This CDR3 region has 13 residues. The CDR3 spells CASSVRTGRKAFF.

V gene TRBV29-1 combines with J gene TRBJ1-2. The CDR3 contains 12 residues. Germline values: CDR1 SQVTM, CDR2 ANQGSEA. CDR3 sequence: CSVGEGRSGYTF.

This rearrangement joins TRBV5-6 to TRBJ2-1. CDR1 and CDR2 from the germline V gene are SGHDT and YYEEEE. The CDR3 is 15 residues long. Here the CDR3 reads CASSPALYRYNEQFF.

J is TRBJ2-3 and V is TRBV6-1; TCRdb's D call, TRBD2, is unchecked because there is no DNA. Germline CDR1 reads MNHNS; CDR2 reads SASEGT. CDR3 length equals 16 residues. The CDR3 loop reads CASSPLSGRAVNTQYF.

The CDR3 here is CASSSPLGEQFF. The J gene is TRBJ2-1, the V gene TRBV12-3 or TRBV12-4; the D call from TCRdb, TRBD1, cannot be confirmed without DNA. The CDR3 runs 12 residues.

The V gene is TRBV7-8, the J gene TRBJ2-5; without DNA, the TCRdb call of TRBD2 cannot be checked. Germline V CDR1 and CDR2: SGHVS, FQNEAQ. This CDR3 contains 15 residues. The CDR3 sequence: CASSLGISGKETQYF.

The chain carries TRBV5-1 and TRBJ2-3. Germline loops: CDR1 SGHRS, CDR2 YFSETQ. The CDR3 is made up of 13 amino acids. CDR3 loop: CASSLSTGDTQYF.

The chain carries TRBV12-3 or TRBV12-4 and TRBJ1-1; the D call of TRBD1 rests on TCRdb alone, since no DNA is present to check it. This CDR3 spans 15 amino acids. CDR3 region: CASSTGVRMDTEAFF.

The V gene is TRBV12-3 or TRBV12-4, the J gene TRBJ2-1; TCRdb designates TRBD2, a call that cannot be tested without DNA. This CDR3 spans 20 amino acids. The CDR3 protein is CASGLFSPGLAGLAYNEQFF.

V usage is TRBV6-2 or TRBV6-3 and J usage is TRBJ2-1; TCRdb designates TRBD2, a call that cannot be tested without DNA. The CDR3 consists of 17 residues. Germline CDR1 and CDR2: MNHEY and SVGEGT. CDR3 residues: CASSRTAGTSGDNEQFF.